These 6 T cell receptor beta chains came from one sample sequenced in a study of vaccination and CD4 T cells after COVID-19. Sequencing of DNA taken from cultured CD4+ T cells relied on the Oncomine TCR Beta short-read assay. TCRdb re-called the PCR reads through MiXCR, storing one row per CDR3 protein. In the table there are some 25,000 distinct CDR3 sequences, 62% of which are singletons. The treatment: roughly ten-day PBMC culture with coronavirus spike peptide pools or control peptides (ViraFEST assay). The antigens for these receptors are not known. The specimen comprised CD4+ T cells from blood, cultured in vitro, sampled after SARS-CoV-2 vaccination. These receptors all come from a human donor who received a COVID-19 vaccine.

The rearrangement uses TRBV6-5 and TRBJ2-5; maybe TRBD1 (6 bases). From germline, CDR1 is MNHEY and CDR2 SVGAGI. V gave up 4 bases and J gave up 4 bases, with 13 bases separating them. This CDR3 region has 14 residues. CDR3 residues: CASSLGHRRETQYF. The CDR3 region has the DNA TGTGCCAGCAGTTTGGGACACCGCAGAGAGACCCAGTACTTC.

This chain uses TRBV24-1 with TRBJ2-3; 9 positions agree with TRBD1. With V trimmed by 3 bases and J by 2 bases, 14 bases remained unmatched. The CDR3 has 19 amino acids. Germline CDR1 and CDR2: KGHDR and SFDVKD. CDR3 DNA: TGTGCCACCAGTGATAGGTCAAGGACAGGGGACTTAAACACAGATACGCAGTATTTT. It codes for CATSDRSRTGDLNTDTQYF.

This clonotype is a singleton in its sample. The chain has TRBV7-8 and TRBJ2-7; weak D call: TRBD1 (6 bases). The CDR3 sequence is 14 residues long. Trimming took 2 bases from V and 2 from J, leaving 10 bases between them. Germline V gene sequence: CDR1 SGHVS, CDR2 FQNEAQ. The CDR3 sequence: CASSLSGAPYEQYF. The CDR3 DNA reads as TGTGCCAGCAGCTTATCAGGGGCCCCCTACGAGCAGTACTTC.

The CDR3 is CASSSSTGYEQYF. The CDR3 nucleotides read TGTGCCAGCAGCTCATCGACAGGGTACGAGCAGTACTTC. The rearrangement joins TRBV7-3 to TRBJ2-7; 7 bases fit TRBD1. Germline-derived CDR1 and CDR2 are SGHTA and FQGTGA. The CDR3 has 13 residues. The V and J ends lost 4 bases and 4 bases, in that order; junction bases with no gene match: 4.

V and J are TRBV6-1 and TRBJ2-5, with D perhaps matching TRBD1 or TRBD2 (5 bases each). Germline V gene data show CDR1 as MNHNS and CDR2 as SASEGT. V was clipped by 4 bases and J by 5 bases, with 14 bases between them. CDR3 length: 14 residues. The CDR3 bases are TGTGCCAGCAGTGCGCATACAGGCGGGGAGACCCAGTACTTC. It encodes CASSAHTGGETQYF.

This chain links TRBV2 with TRBJ1-6; D remains ambiguous. Germline V gene lookup returns CDR1 SNHLY and CDR2 FYNNEI. This CDR3 is 15 amino acids long. V dropped 2 bases and J dropped 7 bases, with 12 bases sitting between them. CDR3 sequence (DNA): TGTGCCAGCAGTGAAAATGGGTTTTACAATTCACCCCTCCACTTT. Amino acid sequence: CASSENGFYNSPLHF.